This T cell receptor (beta chain) was sequenced in a study of blood T cell repertoires in COVID-19. As for the study in general: Specimens from acute and convalescent COVID-19 originated in the United States, Italy and Spain. Nucleic acid was either cDNA or gDNA, and it came from T cells, B-cell-depleted T cells, or PBMCs.

CDR3 length: 15 amino acids. CDR1 is SQVTM, CDR2 ANQGSEA, per germline. With V trimmed by 4 bases and J by 4 bases, 10 bases remained unmatched. The study recruited people aged 18 to 89 years across under 25 US areas. Allocation to cohorts depended on clinical history reported by the participants. Only in-frame clones appear in the TCRdb table, and some are missing; sequencing was by immunoSEQ multiplex PCR. The data show fewer than 350,000 clones, approximately 91% seen once. The genes are TRBV29-1 and TRBJ1-5, with 7 positions matching TRBD1. Specimen: PBMCs or T cells enriched from blood (not recorded which). The TCR originated in a woman aged 25 to 45 who had recovered from COVID-19. In DNA form, the CDR3 reads TGCAGCGTTGCACAGGGGAGAAGAAGGAATCAGCCCCAGCATTTT. Encoded protein: CSVAQGRRRNQPQHF.